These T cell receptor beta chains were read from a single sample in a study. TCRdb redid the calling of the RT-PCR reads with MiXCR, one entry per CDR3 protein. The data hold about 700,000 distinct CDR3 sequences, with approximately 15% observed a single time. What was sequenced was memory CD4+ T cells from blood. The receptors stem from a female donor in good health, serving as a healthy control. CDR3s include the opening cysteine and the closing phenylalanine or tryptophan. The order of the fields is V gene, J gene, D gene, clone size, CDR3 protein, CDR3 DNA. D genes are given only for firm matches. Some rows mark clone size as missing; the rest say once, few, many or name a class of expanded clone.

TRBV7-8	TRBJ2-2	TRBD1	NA	CASSVGQGGNTGELFF	TGTGCCAGCAGCGTCGGACAGGGGGGGAACACCGGGGAGCTGTTTTTT
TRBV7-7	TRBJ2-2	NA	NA	CASSLIGGNTGELFF	TGTGCTAGCAGCTTAATAGGGGGAAACACCGGGGAGCTGTTTTTT
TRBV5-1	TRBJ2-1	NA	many	CASSLARSNYNEQFF	TGCGCCAGCAGCTTGGCACGGTCTAACTACAATGAGCAGTTCTTC
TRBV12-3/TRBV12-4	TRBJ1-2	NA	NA	CASSFLEGQGYTF	TGTGCCAGCAGTTTCTTGGAGGGACAAGGCTACACCTTC
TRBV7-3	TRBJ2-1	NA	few	CASSFQGGGYNEQFF	TGTGCCAGCAGCTTTCAGGGTGGGGGGTACAATGAGCAGTTCTTC
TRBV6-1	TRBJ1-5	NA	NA	CASSYQGGLNQPQHF	TGTGCCAGCAGTTACCAGGGTGGGTTGAATCAGCCCCAGCATTTT
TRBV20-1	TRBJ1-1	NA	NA	CSASYLGVNTEAFF	TGCAGTGCTAGTTATCTGGGAGTGAACACTGAAGCTTTCTTT
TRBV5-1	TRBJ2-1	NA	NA	CASSFSDNLYNEQFF	TGCGCCAGCAGCTTCTCGGACAACCTCTACAATGAGCAGTTCTTC
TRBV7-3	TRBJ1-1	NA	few	CASSPSPRAAAFF	TGTGCCAGCAGTCCAAGTCCCAGGGCTGCAGCTTTCTTT
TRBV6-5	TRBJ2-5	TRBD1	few	CASSSGQGGFQETQYF	TGTGCCAGCAGTTCGGGACAGGGGGGGTTCCAAGAGACCCAGTACTTC
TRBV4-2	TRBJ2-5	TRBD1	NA	CASSQGQGSETQYF	TGTGCCAGCAGCCAAGGACAGGGGTCAGAGACCCAGTACTTC